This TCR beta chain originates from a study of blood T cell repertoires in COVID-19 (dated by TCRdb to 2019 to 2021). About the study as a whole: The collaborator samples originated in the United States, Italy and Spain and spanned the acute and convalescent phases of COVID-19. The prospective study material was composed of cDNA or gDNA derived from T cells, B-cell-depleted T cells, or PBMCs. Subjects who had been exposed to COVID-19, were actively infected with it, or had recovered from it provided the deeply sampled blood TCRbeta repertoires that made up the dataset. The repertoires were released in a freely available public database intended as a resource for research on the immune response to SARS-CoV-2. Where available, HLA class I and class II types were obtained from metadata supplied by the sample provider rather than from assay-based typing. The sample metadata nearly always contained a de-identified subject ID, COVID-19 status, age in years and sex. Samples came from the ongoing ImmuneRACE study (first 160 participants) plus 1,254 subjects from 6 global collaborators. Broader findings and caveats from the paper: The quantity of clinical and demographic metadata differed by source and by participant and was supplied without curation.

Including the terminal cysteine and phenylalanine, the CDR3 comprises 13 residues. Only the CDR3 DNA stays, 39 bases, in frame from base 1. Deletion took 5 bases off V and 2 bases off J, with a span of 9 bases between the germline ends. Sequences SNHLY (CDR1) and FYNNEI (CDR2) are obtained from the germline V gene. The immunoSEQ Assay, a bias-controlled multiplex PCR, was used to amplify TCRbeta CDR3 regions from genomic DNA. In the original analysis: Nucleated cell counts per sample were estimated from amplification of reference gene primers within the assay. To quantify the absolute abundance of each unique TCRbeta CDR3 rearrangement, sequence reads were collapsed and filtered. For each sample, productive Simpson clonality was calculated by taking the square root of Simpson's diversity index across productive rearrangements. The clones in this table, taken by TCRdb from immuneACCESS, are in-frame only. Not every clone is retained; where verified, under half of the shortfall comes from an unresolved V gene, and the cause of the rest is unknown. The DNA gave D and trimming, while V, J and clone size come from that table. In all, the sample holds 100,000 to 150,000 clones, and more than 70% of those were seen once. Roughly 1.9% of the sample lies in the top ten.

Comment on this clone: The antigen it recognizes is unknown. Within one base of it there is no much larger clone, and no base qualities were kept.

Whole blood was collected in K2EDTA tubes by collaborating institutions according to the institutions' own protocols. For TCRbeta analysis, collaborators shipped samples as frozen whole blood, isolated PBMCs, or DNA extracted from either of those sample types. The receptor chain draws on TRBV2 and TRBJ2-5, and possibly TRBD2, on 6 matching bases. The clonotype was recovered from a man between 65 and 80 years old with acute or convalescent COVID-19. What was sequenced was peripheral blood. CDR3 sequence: CASSRGTQETQYF. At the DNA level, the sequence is TGTGCCAGCAGTCGAGGGACTCAAGAGACCCAGTACTTC.